This T cell receptor (beta chain) was identified in a study of T cell repertoires in cytomegalovirus infection. Study results and limitations: Cumulated frequencies of public TCR beta families served to identify carriers of CMV plus the relevant HLA. HLA-C-restricted, CMV-specific TCR beta clonotypes were dominant ex vivo.

The ends were cut back, 3 bases at V and 5 bases at J, with 18 bases in the middle. Per the germline V gene, CDR1 is KGHSH and CDR2 is LQKENI. CDR3 length: 16 residues. MiXCR, run by TCRdb on the reads, gives a single entry per CDR3 protein. Of just over 300,000 distinct CDR3 sequences in the sample, roughly 15% were seen once. At least ten counts were recorded for this clonotype. Its antigen remains unknown. The receptor's source is a human donor in good health (CMV status not recorded). Some clones in this sample may be carry-over from other donors' samples. Sequenced input: PBMCs. The chain links TRBV18 to TRBJ2-3; a possible D gene is TRBD1 (5 bases). This chain's CDR3 is CASSPRDSAGGDTQYF. The CDR3 nucleotides are TGTGCCAGCTCACCGAGAGACAGCGCTGGTGGAGATACGCAGTATTTT.